These 29 T cell receptor beta chains were sequenced from one sample in a study of shared T cell receptors in the human thymus. TCRdb keeps only in-frame clones here, not all; method: immunoSEQ multiplex PCR. This sample carries some 700,000 clones, more than 75% of them seen once, and the ten largest clones take 0.0095% to 0.011%. This sample was shared with a second study, whose subject was human thymus T cells.

The sequencing input was thymocytes. These TCRs come from a boy less than two years old with a congenital heart defect.

Written as DNA, the CDR3 is TGTGCCAGCAGCTTAGCGCCGACTAGGTTCACAGATACGCAGTATTTT. It specifies CASSLAPTRFTDTQYF. The chain employs TRBV7-2 and TRBJ2-3, with a weak D call TRBD2 (6 bases). Trimming stripped 0 bases from V and 2 bases from J, with 12 bases between. Germline CDR1 and CDR2: SGHTA and FQGNSA. The CDR3 runs 16 residues. Full variable domain (outside the CDR3, taken from reference TRBV7-2 and TRBJ2-3): GAGVSQSPSNKVTEKGKDVELRCDPISGHTALYWYRQSLGQGLEFLIYFQGNSAPDKSGLPSDRFSAERTGGSVSTLTIQRTQQEDSAVYLCASSLAPTRFTDTQYFGPGTRLTVL.

The V call is TRBV5-5, the J call TRBJ1-2; 10 bases are a match to TRBD1. The V gene end was trimmed by 4 bases and the J gene end by 1 base; junction bases not matched to a gene: 4. Germline V gene sequence: CDR1 SGHKS, CDR2 YYEKEE (reference sequence). This CDR3 has 15 amino acids. Here the CDR3 DNA reads TGTGCCAGCAGCGTCCGGGACAGGGGTAACTATGGCTACACCTTC. It encodes CASSVRDRGNYGYTF. The full variable domain, in which reference TRBV5-5 and TRBJ1-2 provide the parts outside the CDR3, is DAGVTQSPTHLIKTRGQQVTLRCSPISGHKSVSWYQQVLGQGPQFIFQYYEKEERGRGNFPDRFSARQFPNYSSELNVNALLLGDSALYLCASSVRDRGNYGYTFGSGTRLTVV.

V gene TRBV28 combines with J gene TRBJ2-3, with 12 nucleotides matching TRBD2. J lost 6 bases, V lost 5 bases, and 15 bases had no gene match. The germline V gene has CDR1 MDHEN and CDR2 SYDVKM. The CDR3 has 18 residues. The chain's CDR3 is CASSGRWTSGILSDTQYF. The CDR3 nucleotides read TGTGCCAGCAGTGGGCGATGGACTAGCGGGATATTGTCGGATACGCAGTATTTT.

The chain uses TRBV5-6 and TRBJ2-5; D is perhaps TRBD2 (6 bases). This CDR3 has 16 residues. Trimming cost V 0 bases and J 1 base, with 13 bases left between them. Germline values: CDR1 SGHDT, CDR2 YYEEEE. The CDR3 DNA sequence: TGTGCCAGCAGCTTGGAAACGGGAGAGGTCCAAGAGACCCAGTACTTC. Translated, it gives CASSLETGEVQETQYF.

The rearrangement uses TRBV15 and TRBJ1-5; 8 bases map to TRBD1. Per the germline V gene, CDR1 is LNHNV and CDR2 is YYDKDF (reference sequence). Trimming cost V 1 base and J 0 bases; bases outside gene matches: 8. The CDR3 loop spans 18 amino acids. CDR3 loop: CATSRVSGGLYSNQPQHF. CDR3 sequence (DNA): TGTGCCACCAGCAGAGTGTCAGGGGGCCTATATAGCAATCAGCCCCAGCATTTT.

The chain uses TRBV27 and TRBJ1-5; 12 nucleotides line up with TRBD1. The length of the CDR3 is 16 residues. V was pared by 2 bases and J by 5 bases, with 4 bases of the junction left unmatched. CDR1 and CDR2 (germline): MNHEY, SMNVEV (reference sequence). DNA for the CDR3: TGTGCCAGCAGTTTAGGGACAGGGGGCCGGGATCAGCCCCAGCATTTT. This codes for CASSLGTGGRDQPQHF.

The chain combines TRBV28 with TRBJ1-5, with D unresolved. Germline V CDR1 and CDR2: MDHEN, SYDVKM. The ends were cut back, 0 bases at V and 0 bases at J, with 12 bases in the middle. The CDR3 is 17 residues long. CDR3 sequence (DNA): TGTGCCAGCAGTTTATGGGGGAGAGTGATTAGCAATCAGCCCCAGCATTTT. Translated: CASSLWGRVISNQPQHF.

The V call is TRBV5-1, the J call TRBJ2-7; 8 bases agree with TRBD1. After removal of 6 bases from V and 3 bases from J, the junction contained 2 bases not matched to a gene. This CDR3 is 12 amino acids long. Per germline, CDR1 SGHRS and CDR2 YFSETQ. The CDR3 coding sequence is TGCGCCAGCACAGGGGGCAACTACGAGCAGTACTTC. Its translation is CASTGGNYEQYF.

This clone was picked up one time. The chain couples TRBV6-5 to TRBJ2-3, with a weak D call TRBD2 (6 bases). Per the germline V gene, CDR1 is MNHEY and CDR2 is SVGAGI. The CDR3 totals 14 residues. V was pared by 5 bases and J by 6 bases, with 15 bases between. CDR3 bases: TGTGCCAGCAGTAACGGGAGCCCTGGGGATACGCAGTATTTT. Translated, it gives CASSNGSPGDTQYF.

On this clone: This CDR3 is also generated by other DNA sequences in the sample. The CDR3 spells CATSRSEWRDSGLAETLTDTQYF. In DNA, the CDR3 is TGTGCCACCAGCAGATCCGAGTGGCGGGATTCCGGACTAGCGGAGACCTTAACAGATACGCAGTATTTT. The chain links TRBV15 to TRBJ2-3, with 10 bases that match TRBD2. CDR1 and CDR2 from the germline V gene are LNHNV and YYDKDF (reference sequence). V gave up 2 bases and J gave up 3 bases; unmatched junction bases: 26. The CDR3 runs to 23 residues. The variable domain in full, with the rest retrieved from reference TRBV15 and TRBJ2-3, is DAMVIQNPRYQVTQFGKPVTLSCSQTLNHNVMYWYQQKSSQAPKLLFHYYDKDFNNEADTPDNFQSRRPNTSFCFLDIRSPGLGDTAMYLCATSRSEWRDSGLAETLTDTQYFGPGTRLTVL.

The chain is built from TRBV4-3 and TRBJ2-1, with 9 bases matching TRBD1. The CDR3 runs to 20 residues. V lost 0 bases, J lost 3 bases, and 15 bases stayed unmatched. The germline V gene encodes CDR1 LGHNA and CDR2 YSLEER. As DNA, the CDR3 is TGCGCCAGCAGCCAAGATTGGGACAGGGCCCTATCCCTTCTCTACAATGAGCAGTTCTTC. Translated: CASSQDWDRALSLLYNEQFF.

J is TRBJ1-1 and V is TRBV19, with D perhaps TRBD1 (5 bases). There are 15 residues in the CDR3. V was pared by 9 bases and J by 0 bases, with 17 bases between. From germline, CDR1 is LNHDA and CDR2 SQIVND (reference sequence). The CDR3 sequence: CARKRGGELNTEAFF. In nucleotides, the CDR3 is TGTGCCAGGAAACGGGGCGGGGAACTGAACACTGAAGCTTTCTTT.

This chain links TRBV5-4 with TRBJ2-7; 11 bases are a match to TRBD2. This CDR3 comprises 16 residues. In germline, CDR1 is SGHNT, CDR2 YYREEE (reference sequence). V lost 3 bases to trimming and J lost 0 bases; unmatched junction nucleotides: 5. The CDR3 nucleotides read TGTGCCAGCAGCTGGACTAGCGGGCGTAACTCCTACGAGCAGTACTTC. Amino acids: CASSWTSGRNSYEQYF.

The chain uses TRBV5-1 and TRBJ2-1; D perhaps matches TRBD1 (6 bases). V lost 0 bases to trimming and J lost 4 bases, with 11 bases between them. There are 15 residues in the CDR3. Looked up from germline, CDR1 is SGHRS and CDR2 is YFSETQ. The CDR3 sequence: CASSLARQAYNEQFF. CDR3 nucleotides: TGCGCCAGCAGCTTGGCAAGACAGGCTTACAATGAGCAGTTCTTC.

In nucleotides, the CDR3 is TGCGCCAGCAGCCTGACAGGGGGTGGTAACTACGAGCAGTACTTC. Its protein product is CASSLTGGGNYEQYF. The chain recombines TRBV5-1 with TRBJ2-7; 9 bases fit TRBD1. Trimming cost V 4 bases and J 3 bases; bases outside gene matches: 8. Germline V gene sequence: CDR1 SGHRS, CDR2 YFSETQ. There are 15 residues in the CDR3.

V is TRBV19 and J is TRBJ2-7; 11 bases match TRBD1. CDR3 length: 15 residues. Germline values: CDR1 LNHDA, CDR2 SQIVND (reference sequence). V was clipped by 5 bases and J by 4 bases; unmatched bases: 7. CDR3: CASSHSGQGEYEQYF. The CDR3 nucleotides read TGTGCCAGTAGTCACTCGGGACAGGGGGAATACGAGCAGTACTTC.

V gene TRBV5-1 combines with J gene TRBJ2-7, with D possibly TRBD2 on 6 matching bases. The CDR3 is 17 amino acids. V lost 1 base, J lost 4 bases, and 21 bases lay in between. Germline V CDR1 and CDR2: SGHRS, YFSETQ. The CDR3 protein is CASSLTNRGGPEYEQYF. The CDR3 bases are TGCGCCAGCAGCTTGACGAATCGGGGAGGCCCCGAATACGAGCAGTACTTC. Supplemented by reference TRBV5-1 and TRBJ2-7, the full variable domain reads KAGVTQTPRYLIKTRGQQVTLSCSPISGHRSVSWYQQTPGQGLQFLFEYFSETQRNKGNFPGRFSGRQFSNSRSEMNVSTLELGDSALYLCASSLTNRGGPEYEQYFGPGTRLTVT.

This rearrangement joins TRBV9 to TRBJ2-2, with 7 bases fitting TRBD2. The CDR3 sequence is 16 residues long. Germline loops: CDR1 SGDLS, CDR2 YYNGEE. Germline trimming cut 6 bases from V and 0 bases from J; bases unmatched to any gene: 8. CDR3 coding DNA: TGTGCCAGCACCCCCCCGGGACTATCGAACACCGGGGAGCTGTTTTTT. Its translation is CASTPPGLSNTGELFF.

V and J are TRBV2 and TRBJ1-1; D is unclear. CDR3 length equals 11 residues. Looked up from germline, CDR1 is SNHLY and CDR2 is FYNNEI. V lost 3 bases to trimming and J lost 8 bases, with 7 bases between them. This CDR3 reads CASSDWREAFF. The CDR3 nucleotides read TGTGCCAGCAGTGATTGGCGGGAAGCTTTCTTT.

The V gene is TRBV12-5, the J gene TRBJ2-1; D not certain. This CDR3 spans 14 amino acids. V gave up 6 bases and J gave up 6 bases, with 15 bases separating them. The germline V gene has CDR1 LGHNT and CDR2 FRNRAP. The chain's CDR3 is CASGLPWPPNEQFF. As DNA, the CDR3 is TGTGCTAGTGGGCTGCCCTGGCCGCCCAATGAGCAGTTCTTC.

The rearrangement uses TRBV5-1 and TRBJ2-3; 11 bases match TRBD2. This CDR3 is 17 amino acids long. Per germline, CDR1 SGHRS and CDR2 YFSETQ. With 0 bases clipped from V and 3 bases from J, the junction kept 6 bases outside the gene matches. The CDR3 loop reads CASSLVRLAGPTDTQYF. The CDR3 DNA is TGCGCCAGCAGCTTGGTTCGACTAGCGGGGCCGACAGATACGCAGTATTTT. Filled out from reference TRBV5-1 and TRBJ2-3, the complete variable domain reads KAGVTQTPRYLIKTRGQQVTLSCSPISGHRSVSWYQQTPGQGLQFLFEYFSETQRNKGNFPGRFSGRQFSNSRSEMNVSTLELGDSALYLCASSLVRLAGPTDTQYFGPGTRLTVL.

In the case of this clone: The junction and the germline gene differ at one end; a read error may be behind it. The chain employs TRBV14 and TRBJ1-2; perhaps TRBD1 as D (6 bases). The CDR3 is made up of 14 amino acids. Germline V gene sequence: CDR1 SGHDN, CDR2 FVKESK. The CDR3 DNA reads as TGTGCCAGCAGCCAAGGCATGAGGGGGGGCAGGCCGAGCTTC. Encoded protein: CASSQGMRGGRPSF.

V and J are TRBV14 and TRBJ2-6; TRBD2 matches 10 bases. The ends lost 7 bases at V and 0 bases at J; junction bases unmatched: 9. Germline CDR1 reads SGHDN; CDR2 reads FVKESK. The CDR3 is 18 amino acids. CDR3 residues: CASTPAGTSASGANVLTF. DNA for the CDR3: TGTGCCAGCACGCCGGCCGGGACTAGCGCCTCTGGGGCCAACGTCCTGACTTTC. The full variable domain, its missing parts supplied by reference TRBV14 and TRBJ2-6, is EAGVTQFPSHSVIEKGQTVTLRCDPISGHDNLYWYRRVMGKEIKFLLHFVKESKQDESGMPNNRFLAERTGGTYSTLKVQPAELEDSGVYFCASTPAGTSASGANVLTFGAGSRLTVL.

V usage is TRBV9 and J usage is TRBJ2-1, with 9 nucleotides matching TRBD2. The CDR3 sequence is 17 residues long. In germline, CDR1 is SGDLS, CDR2 YYNGEE. With 3 bases clipped from V and 3 bases from J, the junction kept 10 bases outside the gene matches. The CDR3 DNA reads TGTGCCAGCAGCGATCTAATGGTAGCGGGAGTCTACAATGAGCAGTTCTTC. Its protein is CASSDLMVAGVYNEQFF.

The chain uses TRBV28 and TRBJ1-5; perhaps TRBD1 as D (6 bases). The germline gives CDR1 MDHEN, CDR2 SYDVKM. Trimming stripped 10 bases from V and 0 bases from J, with 13 bases between. This CDR3 has 14 residues. The CDR3: CAITQGYSNQPQHF. The CDR3 region has the DNA TGTGCCATTACACAGGGTTATAGCAATCAGCCCCAGCATTTT.

In its sample, this clone was seen once. V is TRBV5-1 and J is TRBJ2-5; the D gene is possibly TRBD2 (5 bases). The germline V and J ends were trimmed by 4 bases and 2 bases, with 6 bases remaining between them. This CDR3 spans 12 amino acids. Germline CDR1 is SGHRS and CDR2 is YFSETQ. CDR3 protein: CASSGGQETQYF. The DNA of the CDR3 is TGCGCCAGCAGCGGAGGTCAAGAGACCCAGTACTTC.

The chain couples TRBV4-1 to TRBJ2-3; possible D gene TRBD2, 5 bases. Deletions cut 0 bases from V and 4 bases from J, with 8 bases between. This CDR3 region has 14 residues. The V gene's germline CDR1 is MGHRA and CDR2 YSYEKL. The CDR3 loop reads CASSQEGRADTQYF. As DNA, the CDR3 is TGCGCCAGCAGCCAAGAAGGGAGAGCAGATACGCAGTATTTT.

The rearrangement joins TRBV6-5 to TRBJ2-5; D is possibly TRBD1 (6 bases). Germline values: CDR1 MNHEY, CDR2 SVGAGI. The CDR3 has 15 amino acids. The V and J ends lost 6 bases and 5 bases respectively, with 19 bases between them. CDR3 in amino acids: CASRTVTGQRETQYF. CDR3 bases: TGTGCCAGCAGAACGGTAACAGGGCAACGGGAGACCCAGTACTTC.

V usage is TRBV10-3 and J usage is TRBJ2-1, with D perhaps matching TRBD2 (6 bases). CDR1 is ENHRY, CDR2 SYGVKD, per germline. With 4 bases removed from V and 6 bases from J, the gap between germline ends came to 13 bases. This CDR3 is 14 amino acids long. CDR3 sequence (DNA): TGTGCCATCAGTGCACAGGCACTAGCCAATGAGCAGTTCTTC. Translated: CAISAQALANEQFF.